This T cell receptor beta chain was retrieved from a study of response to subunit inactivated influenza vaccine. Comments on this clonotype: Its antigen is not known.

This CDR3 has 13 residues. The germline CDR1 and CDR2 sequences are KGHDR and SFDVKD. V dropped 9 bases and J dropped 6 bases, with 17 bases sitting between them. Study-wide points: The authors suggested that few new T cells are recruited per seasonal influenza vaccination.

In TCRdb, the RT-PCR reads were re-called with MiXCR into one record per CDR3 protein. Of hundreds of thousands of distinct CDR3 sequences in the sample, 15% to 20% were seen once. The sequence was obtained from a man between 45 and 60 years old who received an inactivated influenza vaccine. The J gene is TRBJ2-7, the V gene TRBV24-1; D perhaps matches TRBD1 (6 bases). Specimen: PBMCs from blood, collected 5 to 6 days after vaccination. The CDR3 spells CATSQPGTPEQYF. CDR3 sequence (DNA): TGTGCCACCTCCCAACCGGGGACACCCGAGCAGTACTTC.